This T cell receptor beta chain derives from a study of patients and donors after allogeneic stem cell transplantation. TCRdb called the RT-PCR reads again in MiXCR, with one record for every CDR3 protein. The sample has 150,000 to 200,000 distinct CDR3 sequences, about 24% seen once. This clonotype appeared many times. The CDR3 is made up of 13 amino acids. The V and J ends lost 7 bases and 4 bases respectively, with 13 bases between them. The V call is TRBV12-3 or TRBV12-4, the J call TRBJ1-1, with TRBD1 as a possible D gene (5 bases). Specimen: blood, either unsorted or a sorted T cell fraction (not recorded which). This TCR was sampled from a human donor who was either an allogeneic HSCT recipient or a stem cell or donor lymphocyte infusion donor (not recorded which). It is not recorded whose cells these are; they may come from a transplant donor. CDR3 in amino acids: CASTLGGATEAFF. In DNA, the CDR3 is TGTGCCAGCACCCTAGGAGGGGCCACTGAAGCTTTCTTT.